This record looks at one TCR beta chain sequence and its context. The CDR3 extends over 16 amino acids. V lost 5 bases to trimming and J lost 5 bases; unmatched junction nucleotides: 13. In germline, CDR1 is SGHAT, CDR2 FQNNGV. This entry is derived from a study of blood T cell repertoires in COVID-19. Some clones are missing from TCRdb's copy, which holds only in-frame ones; the method was immunoSEQ multiplex PCR. Of 400,000 or so clones listed, roughly 90% are singletons. This clonotype was sampled from a man aged 18 to 35 with COVID-19, enrolled during active disease. The sequenced material came from peripheral blood. The chain couples TRBV11-2 to TRBJ2-5, with TRBD1 matching over 8 bases. The CDR3 here is CASSTSDRGLWETQYF. In DNA, the CDR3 is TGTGCCAGCAGCACAAGCGACAGGGGTTTATGGGAGACCCAGTACTTC.